The rows below give T cell receptor beta chains drawn from one sample of a study of human thymus T cells. This table comes from immunoSEQ multiplex PCR, and its TCRdb copy is limited to in-frame clones, with some not included. The sample holds about 50,000 clones, approximately 95% seen once. Sequenced: blood. Receptors originate from a girl under three years old with a congenital heart defect but otherwise immunologically healthy. Each CDR3 is given with its conserved first and last residue. Each record gives: J gene, clone size, V gene, CDR3 protein. Size is omitted from some rows. Given values are once, few, many or a class for expanded clones.

>TRBJ2-7|.|TRBV28
CASRRTGTRYEQYF
>TRBJ1-2|.|TRBV6-5
CASSYGGAKSYTF
>TRBJ1-1|few|TRBV29-1
CSVVRGKNTEAFF
>TRBJ2-1|.|TRBV15
CATSKKNNNEQFF
>TRBJ2-3|once|TRBV7-5
CARSLGDTDTQYF
>TRBJ1-5|.|TRBV27
CASTLNPGTGHYQPQHF
>TRBJ2-3|.|TRBV7-6
CASSLNFGTDTQYF
>TRBJ2-1|.|TRBV7-9
CASSPGTSGRGGNEQFF
>TRBJ1-3|.|TRBV29-1
CSVRDRGSGNTIYF
>TRBJ2-7|.|TRBV6-5
CASRYDRDRGYEQYF
>TRBJ2-3|.|TRBV9
CASSVRQGTDTQYF
>TRBJ2-5|.|TRBV19
CASSIDWGRETQYF
>TRBJ2-1|.|TRBV5-4
CASSPGTSGRAARFF
>TRBJ2-1|.|TRBV5-1
CASSLEAGLYNEQFF
>TRBJ1-4|.|TRBV5-1
CASNSGTGGEKLFF
>TRBJ2-3|.|TRBV5-3
CARSLCRTGGRDTQYF
>TRBJ2-1|.|TRBV10-3
CAISLAGGRYNEQFF
>TRBJ2-7|.|TRBV4-1
CASRPTGGYEQYF
>TRBJ2-7|.|TRBV10-3
CAISGTGGAGQYF
>TRBJ1-2|.|TRBV6-1
CASSEGPPTIYGYTF
>TRBJ1-5|once|TRBV7-2
CASSRDTSNQPQHF
>TRBJ2-7|.|TRBV7-2
CASSLSVSYEQYF
>TRBJ2-1|.|TRBV15
CATRWGGPYNEQFF
>TRBJ2-2|.|TRBV9
CASSVVPSWASNTGELFF
>TRBJ2-5|.|TRBV5-4
CASSLESVLGSQETQYF
>TRBJ1-1|.|TRBV18
CASSPRGLVAFF
>TRBJ2-5|.|TRBV5-1
CASSFGGSRETQYF
>TRBJ2-7|.|TRBV28
CASSPDRAPTYEQYF
>TRBJ1-1|.|TRBV20-1
CSTGEAFF
>TRBJ2-7|.|TRBV14
CASSQGLAGYEQYF
>TRBJ2-7|once|TRBV29-1
CSVEGLAGASYEQYF
>TRBJ2-3|.|TRBV28
CASSPPGGSTDTQYF
>TRBJ1-3|once|TRBV4-1
CASSQGRLGNTIYF
>TRBJ2-1|once|TRBV21-1
CASSKGKTSGNEQFF
>TRBJ2-2|.|TRBV19
CASSIASVTGELFF
>TRBJ1-1|.|TRBV7-9
CASSHDGNTEAFF
>TRBJ1-1|.|TRBV6-5
CASSYPTGRGTEAFF
>TRBJ2-2|.|TRBV23-1
CASSSFTGELFF
>TRBJ2-1|.|TRBV7-9
CASSLVGGRNEQFF
>TRBJ2-2|.|TRBV5-1
CASSRQAGGSFSGELFF
>TRBJ2-7|few|TRBV7-2
CASSFRAREQYF
>TRBJ2-7|.|TRBV27
CASSRTDSYEQYF
>TRBJ2-3|.|TRBV6-4
CAGLAGELTDTQYF
>TRBJ1-2|.|TRBV19
CASSSSDRFNYGYTF
>TRBJ2-3|.|TRBV27
CASSLREGDTQYF
>TRBJ1-1|.|TRBV7-2
CASSLTVGAPEAFF
>TRBJ2-3|.|TRBV15
CATSRGTGTDTQYF
>TRBJ2-1|.|TRBV19
CASSIVWASGSRDNEQFF
>TRBJ2-2|few|TRBV18
CASSPSRTGTTGELFF
>TRBJ2-3|.|TRBV28
CASTEREDTQYF
>TRBJ1-5|.|TRBV18
CASSLRDSRVANQPQHF
>TRBJ1-1|.|TRBV7-5
CARSSPQGSTEAFF